This T cell receptor beta chain was documented in a study of blood T cell repertoires in COVID-19. Clones were sequenced by immunoSEQ multiplex PCR, and TCRdb holds only the in-frame ones, with some missing. The sample lists 500,000 or so clones, about nine tenths occurring once. Clinical history reported by participants formed the basis on which cohorts were assigned. Trimming at V came to 4 bases and at J to 0 bases, leaving 7 bases not matched to a gene. CDR3 length equals 16 residues. The germline V gene has CDR1 SGHNT and CDR2 YYREEE (reference sequence). V gene TRBV5-4 combines with J gene TRBJ2-4; 7 bases agree with TRBD2. Specimen: PBMCs or T cells enriched from blood (not recorded which). The sequence was collected from a woman younger than 35 who had recovered from COVID-19. The CDR3 reads CASSPSGTLAKNIQYF. CDR3 DNA: TGTGCCAGCAGCCCCAGCGGGACCCTAGCCAAAAACATTCAGTACTTC.